Following are 11 T cell receptor beta chains from one sample sequenced in a study of T cells in women clearing cervical HPV infection. Repertoires were generated with immunoSEQ multiplex PCR, while TCRdb's copy carries only in-frame clones and drops some. This sample's table has 30,000 to 40,000 clones. Sequencing was done on a sample of blood buffy coat. These receptors all come from a woman between 18 and 70 years old with a cervical HPV16 infection that either progressed to CIN3+ or cleared (not recorded which).

Concerning this clone: Coverage ceases 3 residues before the CDR3 finishes, and the germline J gene fills in the end. The gene calls are TRBV6-2 or TRBV6-3 and TRBJ2-2; D might be TRBD1 (6 bases). CDR3 length: 14 amino acids. The V and J ends lost 8 bases and 1 base respectively, with 11 bases between them. The germline V gene encodes CDR1 MNHEY and CDR2 SVGEGT. The CDR3: CASYDRLNTGELFF. Partial CDR3 DNA: TGTGCCAGCTATGACAGGCTGAACACCGGGGAG.

The CDR3 here is CASPSSGGIMNTEAFF. Partial CDR3 DNA: TGTGCCAGCCCTTCATCCGGGGGGATTATGAACACTGAA. The chain joins TRBV28 to TRBJ1-1; tentative D call: TRBD1 (5 bases). With the read ending 3 residues before the CDR3 end, the germline J gene is used to fill in that end. With 8 bases removed from V and 0 bases from J, the gap between germline ends came to 19 bases. Germline V gene sequence: CDR1 MDHEN, CDR2 SYDVKM. The CDR3 covers 16 residues.

Concerning this clone itself: The sequence runs out 3 residues before the end of the CDR3; the remainder is reconstructed from the germline J gene. The genes are TRBV2 and TRBJ1-2; D not certain. This CDR3 region has 13 residues. CDR1 and CDR2 (germline): SNHLY, FYNNEI. CDR3 bases read: TGTGCCAGCAGTGAATGGCACAGCTACGAC. It encodes CASSEWHSYD. The full CDR3 protein is CASSEWHSYDYTF.

Comment on this clone: The read stops 3 residues short of the end of the CDR3; the missing end is completed from the germline J gene. This chain joins TRBV10-3 and TRBJ2-2; D is unclear. Germline V gene data show CDR1 as ENHRY and CDR2 as SYGVKD. CDR3 length: 14 amino acids. V was cut by 0 bases and J by 3 bases, with 5 bases left in between. Incomplete CDR3 DNA: TGTGCCATCAGTGAGTCCACTCACACCGGGGAG. Translated: CAISESTHTGE. The CDR3, in full, reads CAISESTHTGELFF.

As regards this clone: The CDR3 is cut off 3 residues early in the read; its end comes from the germline J gene. The rearrangement joins TRBV7-9 to TRBJ2-2, with D perhaps TRBD1 (5 bases). Germline-derived CDR1 and CDR2 are SEHNR and FQNEAQ (reference sequence). The CDR3 runs 13 residues. The CDR3 DNA, read in part, is TGTGCCAGCAGCATCCAGGGCGGTGAAAAG. Residues: CASSIQGGEK. Given in full, the CDR3 is CASSIQGGEKLFF.

Details on this clone: The read ends 3 residues before the CDR3 terminus; that terminus is restored from the germline J gene. This chain uses TRBV19 with TRBJ2-3; 8 positions agree with TRBD2. The CDR3 covers 16 residues. J gave up 3 bases and V 5 bases, and 10 bases lay outside the gene matches. Germline CDR1 and CDR2: LNHDA and SQIVND (reference sequence). The covered CDR3 bases are TGTGCCAGTAGTGACGGGAGGGCCCGGGGGACAGATACG. Translation gives CASSDGRARGTDT. The entire CDR3 is CASSDGRARGTDTQYF.

As for this clone: The missing CDR3 end, 3 residues past where the read stops, is filled in from the germline J gene. This chain links TRBV2 with TRBJ2-3; 7 positions agree with TRBD1. The CDR3 has 15 amino acids. J gave up 0 bases and V 8 bases, and 8 bases lay outside the gene matches. The germline V gene encodes CDR1 SNHLY and CDR2 FYNNEI. This chain's CDR3 is CASGLRDSSTDTQYF. CDR3 DNA (partial): TGTGCCAGCGGCCTCCGGGACAGTAGCACAGATACG.

About this clone: The read ends 3 residues shy of where the CDR3 ends; the end is completed using the germline J gene. The chain joins TRBV7-9 to TRBJ2-5; D remains ambiguous. CDR3 length: 15 amino acids. V was cut by 5 bases and J by 1 base, with 14 bases left in between. Germline V gene data show CDR1 as SEHNR and CDR2 as FQNEAQ (reference sequence). The CDR3 here is CASSPSLRPQETQYF. CDR3 DNA (partial): TGTGCCAGCAGCCCCTCTTTAAGGCCCCAAGAGACC.

Concerning this clone itself: The DNA ends 3 residues before the CDR3 does, and the rest of the CDR3 is filled in from the germline J gene. The gene calls are TRBV11-2 and TRBJ1-6; D is possibly TRBD1 (5 bases). Germline CDR1 reads SGHAT; CDR2 reads FQNNGV. Trimming removed 5 bases from V and 5 bases from J, with 10 bases in between. The CDR3 covers 14 residues. CDR3 loop: CASSHGHHNSPLHF. The sequenced CDR3 bases are TGTGCCAGCAGCCACGGACACCATAATTCACCC.

A remark on this clone: Read sequence stops 3 residues before the CDR3 end, and the germline J gene provides the missing end. The rearrangement links TRBV5-1 to TRBJ2-2; TRBD1 aligns across 11 bases. Germline CDR1 SGHRS, CDR2 YFSETQ. The CDR3 consists of 16 residues. The CDR3 here is CASSGGQGAINEKLFF. The part of the CDR3 DNA that was read is TGCGCCAGCAGCGGCGGACAGGGGGCAATTAATGAAAAG.

Turning to this clone: With the read ending 3 residues before the CDR3 end, the germline J gene is used to fill in that end. The gene calls are TRBV10-1 and TRBJ2-1; D possibly corresponds to TRBD2 (6 bases). Trimming pared 3 bases from V and 9 bases from J, leaving 18 bases between. CDR3 size: 15 residues. Germline V CDR1 and CDR2: WNHNN, SYGVQD (reference sequence). This CDR3 is CASSEGLEGRGEQFF. The sequenced CDR3 bases are TGCGCCAGCAGTGAAGGGCTGGAGGGCCGGGGTGAG.